This T cell receptor beta chain was found in a study of CD8 T cells in ankylosing spondylitis. The study's findings and limits: Relatively scarce in peripheral blood, disease-linked clones were CD8+. What seemed typical of ankylosing spondylitis blood was a TCR beta motif built from roughly eight highly homologous variants. Matched synovial fluid from ankylosing spondylitis patients was reported to be enriched for disease-linked clones.

As for this clonotype: Its antigen remains unidentified.

In making TCR beta libraries, quantitative 5'-RACE with molecular barcodes was used. TCRdb independently ran MiXCR on the 5' RACE reads; one entry per CDR3 protein. The table shows 750,000 to 850,000 distinct CDR3 sequences, with roughly 12% occurring only once. This CDR3 comprises 13 residues. V was shortened by 4 bases and J by 5 bases, with 12 bases between the two germline ends. Germline CDR1 and CDR2: SGHKS and YYEKEE (reference sequence). The J gene is TRBJ1-1, the V gene TRBV5-5, with D uncertain. This TCR was recovered from a male donor with ankylosing spondylitis. Material for sequencing was blood, either unsorted or a sorted T cell fraction (not recorded which). CDR3: CASSPTPGTEAFF. The CDR3 DNA reads TGTGCCAGCAGCCCGACACCCGGGACTGAAGCTTTCTTT.